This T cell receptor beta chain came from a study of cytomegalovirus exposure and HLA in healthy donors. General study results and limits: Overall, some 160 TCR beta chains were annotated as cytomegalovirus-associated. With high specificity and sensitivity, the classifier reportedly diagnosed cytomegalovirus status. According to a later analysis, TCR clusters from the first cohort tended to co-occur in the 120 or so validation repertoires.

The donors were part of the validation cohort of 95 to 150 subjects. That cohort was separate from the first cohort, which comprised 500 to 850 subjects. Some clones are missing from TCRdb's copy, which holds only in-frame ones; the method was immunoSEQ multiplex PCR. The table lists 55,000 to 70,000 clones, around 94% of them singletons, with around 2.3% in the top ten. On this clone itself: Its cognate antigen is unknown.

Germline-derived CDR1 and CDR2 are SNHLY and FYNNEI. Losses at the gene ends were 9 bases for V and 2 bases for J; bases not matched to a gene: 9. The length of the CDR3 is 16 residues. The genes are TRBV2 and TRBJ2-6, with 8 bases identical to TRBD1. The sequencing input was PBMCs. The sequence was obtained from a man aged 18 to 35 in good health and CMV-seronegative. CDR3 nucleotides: TGTGCCAGTACCGGGACAGGAAACACTGGGGCCAACGTCCTGACTTTC. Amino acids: CASTGTGNTGANVLTF.